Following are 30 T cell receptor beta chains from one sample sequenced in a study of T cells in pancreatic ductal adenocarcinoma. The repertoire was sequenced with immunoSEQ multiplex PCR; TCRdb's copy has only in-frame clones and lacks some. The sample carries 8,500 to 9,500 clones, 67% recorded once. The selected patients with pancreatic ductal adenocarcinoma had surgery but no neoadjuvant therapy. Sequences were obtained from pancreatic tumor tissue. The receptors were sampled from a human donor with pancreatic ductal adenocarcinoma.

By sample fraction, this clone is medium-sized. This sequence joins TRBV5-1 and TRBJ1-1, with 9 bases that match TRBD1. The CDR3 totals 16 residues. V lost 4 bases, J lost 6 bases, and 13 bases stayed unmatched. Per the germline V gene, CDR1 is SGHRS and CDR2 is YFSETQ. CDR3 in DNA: TGCGCCAGCAGCCCCGGACAGGGGAGGGGGTACGCTGAAGCTTTCTTT. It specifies CASSPGQGRGYAEAFF.

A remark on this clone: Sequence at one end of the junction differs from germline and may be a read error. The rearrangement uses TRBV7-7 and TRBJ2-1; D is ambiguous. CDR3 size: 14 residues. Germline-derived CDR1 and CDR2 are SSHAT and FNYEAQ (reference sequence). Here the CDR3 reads CASSQGIGLDEQFF. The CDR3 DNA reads TGTGCTAGCAGCCAAGGGATAGGTTTGGATGAGCAGTTCTTC.

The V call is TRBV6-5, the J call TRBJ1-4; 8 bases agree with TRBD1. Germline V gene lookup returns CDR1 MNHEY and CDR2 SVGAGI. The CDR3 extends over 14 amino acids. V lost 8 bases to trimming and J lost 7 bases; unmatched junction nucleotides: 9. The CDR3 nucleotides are TGTGCCAGCCGAGGACAGGGCCGTACTGAAAAACTGTTTTTT. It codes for CASRGQGRTEKLFF.

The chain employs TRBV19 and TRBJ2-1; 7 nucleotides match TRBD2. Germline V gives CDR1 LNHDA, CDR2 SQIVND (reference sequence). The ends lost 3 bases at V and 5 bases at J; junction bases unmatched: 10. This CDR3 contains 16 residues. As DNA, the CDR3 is TGTGCCAGTAGTATTGGGGGAGGGAGATCCCACAATGAGCAGTTCTTC. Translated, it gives CASSIGGGRSHNEQFF.

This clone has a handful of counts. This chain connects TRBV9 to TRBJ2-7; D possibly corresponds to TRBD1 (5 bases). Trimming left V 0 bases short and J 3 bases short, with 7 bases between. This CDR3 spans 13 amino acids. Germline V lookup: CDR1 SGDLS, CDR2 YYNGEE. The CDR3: CASSVGQNYEQYF. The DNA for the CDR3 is TGTGCCAGCAGCGTAGGACAGAACTACGAGCAGTACTTC.

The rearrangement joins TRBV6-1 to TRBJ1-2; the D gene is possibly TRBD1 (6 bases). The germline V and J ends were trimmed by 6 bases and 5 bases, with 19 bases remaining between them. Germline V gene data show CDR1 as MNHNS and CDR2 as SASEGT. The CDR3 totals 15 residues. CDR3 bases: TGTGCCAGCAGCCAAACCACAGGGATGGGGTATGGCTACACCTTC. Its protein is CASSQTTGMGYGYTF.

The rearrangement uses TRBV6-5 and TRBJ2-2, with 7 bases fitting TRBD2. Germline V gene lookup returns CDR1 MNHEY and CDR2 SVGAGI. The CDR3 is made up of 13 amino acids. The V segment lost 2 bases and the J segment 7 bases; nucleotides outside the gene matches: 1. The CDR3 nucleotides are TGTGCCAGCAGTTACGGGACTAACGGGGAGCTGTTTTTT. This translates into CASSYGTNGELFF.

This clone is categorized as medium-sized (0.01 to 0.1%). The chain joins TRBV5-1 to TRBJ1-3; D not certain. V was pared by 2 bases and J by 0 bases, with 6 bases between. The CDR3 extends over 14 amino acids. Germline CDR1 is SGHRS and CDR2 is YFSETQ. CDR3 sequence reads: CASSFTGSGNTIYF. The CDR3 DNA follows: TGCGCCAGCAGCTTCACCGGCTCTGGAAACACCATATATTTT. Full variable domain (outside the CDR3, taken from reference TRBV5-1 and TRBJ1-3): KAGVTQTPRYLIKTRGQQVTLSCSPISGHRSVSWYQQTPGQGLQFLFEYFSETQRNKGNFPGRFSGRQFSNSRSEMNVSTLELGDSALYLCASSFTGSGNTIYFGEGSWLTVV.

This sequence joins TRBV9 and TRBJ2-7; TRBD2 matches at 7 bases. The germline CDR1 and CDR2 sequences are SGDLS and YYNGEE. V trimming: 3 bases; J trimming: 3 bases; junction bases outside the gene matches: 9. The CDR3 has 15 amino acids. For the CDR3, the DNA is TGTGCCAGCAGCGCCGGGTGGGCGGGAGACTACGAGCAGTACTTC. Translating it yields CASSAGWAGDYEQYF.

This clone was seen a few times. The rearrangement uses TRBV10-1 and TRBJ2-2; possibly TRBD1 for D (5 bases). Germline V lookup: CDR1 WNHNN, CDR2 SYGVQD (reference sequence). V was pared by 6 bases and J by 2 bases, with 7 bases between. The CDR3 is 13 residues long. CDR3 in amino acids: CASSQGNTGELFF. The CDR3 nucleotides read TGCGCCAGCAGCCAGGGTAACACCGGGGAGCTGTTTTTT.

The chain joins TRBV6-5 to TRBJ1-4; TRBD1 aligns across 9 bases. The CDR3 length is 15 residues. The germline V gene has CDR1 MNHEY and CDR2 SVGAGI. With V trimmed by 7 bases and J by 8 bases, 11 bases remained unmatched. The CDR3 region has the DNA TGTGCCAGCAATCAACTCCGGACAGGGGTAGAAAAACTGTTTTTT. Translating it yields CASNQLRTGVEKLFF.

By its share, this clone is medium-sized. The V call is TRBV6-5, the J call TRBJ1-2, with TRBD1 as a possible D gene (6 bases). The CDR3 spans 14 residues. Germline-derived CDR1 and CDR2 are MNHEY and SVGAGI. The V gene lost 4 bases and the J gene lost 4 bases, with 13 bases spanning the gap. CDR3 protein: CASSFSGTPYGYTF. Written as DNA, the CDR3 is TGTGCCAGCAGTTTCTCCGGGACACCCTATGGCTACACCTTC.

The CDR3 loop is CASRSIGTGNEGYTF. In DNA form, the CDR3 reads TGTGCCAGCAGATCAATAGGGACAGGGAATGAGGGCTACACCTTC. The chain recombines TRBV6-5 with TRBJ1-2, with 9 bases fitting TRBD1. Germline V lookup: CDR1 MNHEY, CDR2 SVGAGI. This CDR3 has 15 residues. V trimming: 6 bases; J trimming: 8 bases; junction bases outside the gene matches: 13.

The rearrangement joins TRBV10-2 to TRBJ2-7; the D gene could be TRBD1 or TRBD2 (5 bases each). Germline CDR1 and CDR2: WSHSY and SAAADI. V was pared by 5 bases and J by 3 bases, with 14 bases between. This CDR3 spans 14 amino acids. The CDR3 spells CASSTPGPIYEQYF. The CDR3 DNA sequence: TGCGCCAGCAGTACTCCGGGACCAATCTACGAGCAGTACTTC.

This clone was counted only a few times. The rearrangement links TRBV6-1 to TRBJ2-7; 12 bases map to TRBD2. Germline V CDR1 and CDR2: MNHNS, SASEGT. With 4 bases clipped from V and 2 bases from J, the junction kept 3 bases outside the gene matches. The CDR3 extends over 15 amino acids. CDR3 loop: CASSARLAGAYEQYF. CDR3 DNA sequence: TGTGCCAGCAGTGCCCGACTAGCGGGGGCCTACGAGCAGTACTTC.

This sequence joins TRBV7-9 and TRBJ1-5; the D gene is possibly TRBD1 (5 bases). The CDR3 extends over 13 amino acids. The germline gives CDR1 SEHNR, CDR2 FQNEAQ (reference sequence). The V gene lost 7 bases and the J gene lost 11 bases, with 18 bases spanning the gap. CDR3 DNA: TGTGCCAGCATCGCGACAGACCAATCAGCCCAGCATTTT. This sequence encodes CASIATDQSAQHF. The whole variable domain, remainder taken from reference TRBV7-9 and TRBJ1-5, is DTGVSQNPRHKITKRGQNVTFRCDPISEHNRLYWYRQTLGQGPEFLTYFQNEAQLEKSRLLSDRFSAERPKGSFSTLEIQRTEQGDSAMYLCASIATDQSAQHFGDGTRLSIL.

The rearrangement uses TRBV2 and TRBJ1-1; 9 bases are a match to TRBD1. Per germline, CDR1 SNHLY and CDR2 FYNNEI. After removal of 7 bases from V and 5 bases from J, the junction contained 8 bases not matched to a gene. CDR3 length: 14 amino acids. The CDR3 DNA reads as TGTGCCAGCATGAGGGGGACAGGGAGGACTGAAGCTTTCTTT. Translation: CASMRGTGRTEAFF.

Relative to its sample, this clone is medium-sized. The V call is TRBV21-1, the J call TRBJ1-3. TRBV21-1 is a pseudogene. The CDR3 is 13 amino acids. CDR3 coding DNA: TGTGCCAGCAGCAAAGGATCGTTGGACACCATATATTTT. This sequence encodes CASSKGSLDTIYF.

The CDR3 is CASSYSFTQNTEAFF. CDR3 coding DNA: TGTGCCAGCAGTTACTCGTTCACACAGAACACTGAAGCTTTCTTT. The rearrangement links TRBV6-5 to TRBJ1-1; no clear D gene. Deletions cut 0 bases from V and 1 base from J, with 9 bases between. Germline lookup yields CDR1 MNHEY and CDR2 SVGAGI. The CDR3 consists of 15 residues.

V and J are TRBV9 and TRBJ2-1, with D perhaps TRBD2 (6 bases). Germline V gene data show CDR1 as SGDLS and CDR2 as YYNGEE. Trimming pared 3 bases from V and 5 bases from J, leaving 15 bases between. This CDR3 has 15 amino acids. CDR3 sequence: CASSGGAGLHNEQFF. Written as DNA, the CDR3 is TGTGCCAGCAGCGGGGGAGCGGGTCTGCACAATGAGCAGTTCTTC.

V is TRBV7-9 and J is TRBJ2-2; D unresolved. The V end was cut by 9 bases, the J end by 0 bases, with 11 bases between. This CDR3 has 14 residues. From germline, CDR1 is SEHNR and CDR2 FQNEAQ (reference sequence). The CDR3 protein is CASPAPANTGELFF. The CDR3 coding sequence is TGTGCCAGTCCCGCCCCGGCGAACACCGGGGAGCTGTTTTTT.

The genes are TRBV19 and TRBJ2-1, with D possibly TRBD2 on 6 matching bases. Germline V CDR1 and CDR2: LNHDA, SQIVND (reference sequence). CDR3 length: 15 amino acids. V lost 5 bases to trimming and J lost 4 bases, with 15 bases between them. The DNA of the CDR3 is TGTGCCAGTAGTGATTCTAGCGAGAAGTACAATGAGCAGTTCTTC. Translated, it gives CASSDSSEKYNEQFF.

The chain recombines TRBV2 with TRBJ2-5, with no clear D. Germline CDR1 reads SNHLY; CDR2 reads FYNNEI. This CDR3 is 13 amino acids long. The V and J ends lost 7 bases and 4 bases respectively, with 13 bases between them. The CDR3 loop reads CASTSDLRETQYF. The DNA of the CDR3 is TGTGCCAGCACCTCAGATCTCCGAGAGACCCAGTACTTC.

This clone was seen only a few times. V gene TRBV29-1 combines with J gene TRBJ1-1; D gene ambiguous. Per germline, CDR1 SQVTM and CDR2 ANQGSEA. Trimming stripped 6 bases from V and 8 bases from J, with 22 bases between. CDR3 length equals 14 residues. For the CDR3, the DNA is TGCAGCGTGGCCATTAGGGTGGGTAGGACGGAAGCTTTCTTT. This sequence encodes CSVAIRVGRTEAFF.

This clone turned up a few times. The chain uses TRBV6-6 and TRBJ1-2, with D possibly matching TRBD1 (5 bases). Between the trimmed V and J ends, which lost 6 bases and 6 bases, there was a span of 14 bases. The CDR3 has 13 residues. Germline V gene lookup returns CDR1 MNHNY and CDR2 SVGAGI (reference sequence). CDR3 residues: CASSGRQFDGYTF. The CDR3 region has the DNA TGTGCCAGCAGCGGGAGACAGTTTGATGGCTACACCTTC.

The CDR3 is CASSEWALTDTQYF. The CDR3 DNA sequence: TGTGCCAGCAGTGAATGGGCGTTAACAGATACGCAGTATTTT. The chain combines TRBV25-1 with TRBJ2-3; no clear D gene. This CDR3 comprises 14 residues. Trimming left V 1 base short and J 3 bases short, with 8 bases between. Germline assignment: CDR1 MGHDK and CDR2 SYGVNS.

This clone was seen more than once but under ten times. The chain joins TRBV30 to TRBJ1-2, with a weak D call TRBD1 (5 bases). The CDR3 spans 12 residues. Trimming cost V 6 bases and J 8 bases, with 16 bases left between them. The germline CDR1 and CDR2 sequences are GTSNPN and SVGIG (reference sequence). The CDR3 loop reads CACEKGGEGYTF. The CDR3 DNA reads TGTGCCTGCGAAAAGGGAGGGGAAGGCTACACCTTC.

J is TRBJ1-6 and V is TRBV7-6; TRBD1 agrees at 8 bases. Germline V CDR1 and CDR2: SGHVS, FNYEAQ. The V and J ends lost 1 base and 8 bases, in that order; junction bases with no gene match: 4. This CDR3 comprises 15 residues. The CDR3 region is CASSLEGQAHSPLHF. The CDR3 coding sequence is TGTGCCAGCAGCTTAGAGGGACAGGCCCATTCACCCCTCCACTTT.

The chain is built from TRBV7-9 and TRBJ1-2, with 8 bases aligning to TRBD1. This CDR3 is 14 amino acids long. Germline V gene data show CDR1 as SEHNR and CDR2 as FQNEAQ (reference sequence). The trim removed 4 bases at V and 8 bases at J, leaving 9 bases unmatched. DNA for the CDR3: TGTGCCAGCAGCTCCCGGACAGGGCATCAGGGCTACACCTTC. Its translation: CASSSRTGHQGYTF.

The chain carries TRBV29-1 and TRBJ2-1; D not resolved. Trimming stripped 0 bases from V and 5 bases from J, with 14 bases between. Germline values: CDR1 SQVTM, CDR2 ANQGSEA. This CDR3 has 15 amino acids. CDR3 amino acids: CSVEDRYSRDNEQFF. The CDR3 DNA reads TGCAGCGTTGAAGATCGGTACAGTCGAGACAATGAGCAGTTCTTC.